This T cell receptor (beta chain) originates from a study of memory CD4+ T cells and cytomegalovirus serostatus. Single viable CD3+CD4+CD8-CD45RO+ cells were sorted as the memory CD4+ T cells. Here immunoSEQ multiplex PCR was the method, and the copy in TCRdb shows in-frame clones only, minus some. The table lists about 50,000 clones, 70% to 85% of them singletons. V trimming: 5 bases; J trimming: 1 base; junction bases outside the gene matches: 21. The germline CDR1 and CDR2 sequences are LNHDA and SQIVND (reference sequence). CDR3 length: 20 residues. The receptor comes from an adult in good health and CMV-seronegative. Sequencing used memory CD4+ T cells from blood. The genes are TRBV19 and TRBJ2-3; TRBD1 agrees at 7 bases. The CDR3 reads CASSPPDRDPDTIRTDTQYF. CDR3 sequence (DNA): TGTGCCAGTAGTCCGCCCGACAGGGATCCTGATACTATCCGCACAGATACGCAGTATTTT.